This T cell receptor beta chain was sequenced for a study of blood T cells in healthy people across ages. V was pared by 5 bases and J by 3 bases, with 8 bases between. Germline assignment: CDR1 MNHEY and CDR2 SMNVEV (reference sequence). This CDR3 comprises 14 residues. This clonotype was observed a handful of times. The antigen remains undetermined. Primed by a sample-barcoded 5' primer and a J-beta primer mix, a second PCR proceeded for 7 to 11 cycles. TCRdb used MiXCR to reprocess the 5' RACE reads, holding one entry per CDR3 protein. The sample has over 1,200,000 distinct CDR3 sequences, 59% seen once; the top ten hold 6.5% to 8.5%. Study-wide results and limits: Investigators viewed diversity estimates from one million T cells as underestimates, the study reported.

The sequenced sample consisted of blood. The source of this sequence is a man aged 18 to 29 in good health. The chain carries TRBV27 and TRBJ1-6; D remains ambiguous. The CDR3 nucleotides are TGTGCCAGCAGTGTGAGCAACTATAATTCACCCCTCCACTTT. It translates to CASSVSNYNSPLHF.